This is a list of T cell receptor beta chains from one sample in a study of T cell responses to AZD1222 COVID-19 vaccine. The method was immunoSEQ multiplex PCR; TCRdb's version includes in-frame clones alone and lacks a portion of them. This sample has some 130,000 clones; approximately 85% occur once, and the top ten carry approximately 1.6%. This specimen consisted of peripheral blood, obtained on day 0 of AZD1222 vaccination. Receptor source: an adult in good health. Both conserved end residues are part of each CDR3. Fields, in order: CDR3 length, J gene, V gene, clone size, D gene, CDR3 DNA, CDR3 protein. D genes are given only for firm matches. Expanded clones are given a class, and other clones once, few, many or no size at all.

>11|TRBJ2-3|TRBV30|NA|NA
TGTGCCTGGACCAGACTAGATACGCAGTATTTT
CAWTRLDTQYF
>17|TRBJ2-7|TRBV3-1/TRBV3-2|NA|NA
TGTGCCAGCAGCCCCCTGGGGTCCAGCTTGGGGATCTACGAGCAGTACTTC
CASSPLGSSLGIYEQYF
>16|TRBJ2-1|TRBV24-1|NA|TRBD1
TGTGCCACCAGTGATTCCGGAATTGGACAGGGCAATGAGCAGTTCTTC
CATSDSGIGQGNEQFF
>16|TRBJ2-7|TRBV9|NA|TRBD2
TGTGCCAGCAGCGTAGGCCTAGCGGGGGGGCCTCACGAGCAGTACTTC
CASSVGLAGGPHEQYF
>12|TRBJ2-7|TRBV12-3/TRBV12-4|NA|NA
TGTGCCAGCAGCAGACTGACATACGAGCAGTACTTC
CASSRLTYEQYF
>14|TRBJ2-5|TRBV9|NA|NA
TGTGCCAGCAGCGTCGGGATCGGAGGGGAGACCCAGTACTTC
CASSVGIGGETQYF
>16|TRBJ1-1|TRBV25-1|NA|NA
TGTGCCAGCAGTCCTTCGGAGGGGGAGGGGAACACTGAAGCTTTCTTT
CASSPSEGEGNTEAFF
>12|TRBJ1-1|TRBV18|NA|NA
TGTGCCAGCTCACCAGGGAAGGTGGAAGCTTTCTTT
CASSPGKVEAFF
>16|TRBJ2-1|TRBV7-9|few|TRBD2
TGTGCCAGCAGCCCTAGACTAGCGGGGGGTCTGAATGAGCAGTTCTTC
CASSPRLAGGLNEQFF
>12|TRBJ2-2|TRBV6-6|NA|NA
TGTGCCAGCAGTTGGGAGGTCGGGGAGCTGTTTTTT
CASSWEVGELFF
>14|TRBJ2-1|TRBV9|NA|NA
TGTGCCAGCAGCGTAGGGGGCGCTGGGAATGAGCAGTTCTTC
CASSVGGAGNEQFF
>14|TRBJ1-2|TRBV7-8|NA|NA
TGTGCCAGCAGCTTAGCGGGAACCAACTATGGCTACACCTTC
CASSLAGTNYGYTF
>16|TRBJ1-4|TRBV7-9|NA|NA
TGTGCCAGCCGGGCCCAATTCGGGCAGGCAGTTGAAAAACTGTTTTTT
CASRAQFGQAVEKLFF
>14|TRBJ2-1|TRBV7-9|NA|NA
TGTGCCAGCACCCAGGCCGGACCCTACAATGAGCAGTTCTTC
CASTQAGPYNEQFF
>12|TRBJ2-2|TRBV9|NA|NA
TGTGCCAGCAGCGTACTCGCCGGGGAGCTGTTTTTT
CASSVLAGELFF
>14|TRBJ1-4|TRBV7-7|NA|NA
TGTGCCAGCAGCGTCGGGCCTCGGGACGGAAAACTGTTTTTT
CASSVGPRDGKLFF
>12|TRBJ2-1|TRBV6-1|NA|NA
TGTGCCAGCAGTTATGCAGGGAATGAGCAGTTCTTC
CASSYAGNEQFF
>13|TRBJ2-7|TRBV24-1|NA|NA
TGTGCCACCAGTGACTCCGGGATCTACGAGCAGTACTTC
CATSDSGIYEQYF
>13|TRBJ1-2|TRBV6-1|NA|NA
TGTGCCAGCAGTGAACAAAGGATCTATGGCTACACCTTC
CASSEQRIYGYTF
>15|TRBJ1-1|TRBV11-2|few|NA
TGTGCCAGCAGCTTAGACTACGGGGCCTTGGGTGAAGCTTTCTTT
CASSLDYGALGEAFF
>16|TRBJ1-3|TRBV27|NA|TRBD1
TGTGCCAGCAGAGGGACAGGCATACTTTCTGGAAACACCATATATTTT
CASRGTGILSGNTIYF
>15|TRBJ1-5|TRBV6-6|NA|TRBD1
TGTGCCAGCAGGGACAGGGAGCGCGCCCATCAGCCCCAGCATTTT
CASRDRERAHQPQHF
>14|TRBJ2-7|TRBV7-8|NA|TRBD1
TGTGCCAGCAGCGAACGACAGGGGTTAAGGGAGCAGTACTTC
CASSERQGLREQYF